These 9 T cell receptor beta chains were sequenced from one sample in a study of long-term antiretroviral therapy in people with HIV. Investigators performed immunoSEQ version v3.0 at survey level. Measured with immunoSEQ multiplex PCR; TCRdb has only the in-frame clones, and not every one. This table holds over 30,000 clones, roughly 97% found once. This sample comprised unsorted PBMCs, obtained 7.6 years after starting antiretroviral therapy. Source of these receptors: a man aged 25 to 40 with HIV.

The CDR3 DNA follows: TGTGCCAGCAGAGGAGGGAATCAGCCCCAGCATTTT. Translated: CASRGGNQPQHF. The chain joins TRBV27 to TRBJ1-5; D remains ambiguous. V was cut by 6 bases and J by 4 bases, with 7 bases left in between. CDR1 is MNHEY and CDR2 is SMNVEV in the germline V gene (reference sequence). The length of the CDR3 is 12 residues.

This sequence joins TRBV4-1 and TRBJ2-7; D might be TRBD2 (7 bases). The CDR3 covers 15 residues. Germline V gene data show CDR1 as MGHRA and CDR2 as YSYEKL. V dropped 8 bases and J dropped 0 bases, with 17 bases sitting between them. CDR3 amino acids: CASCGGPGHSYEQYF. CDR3 DNA: TGCGCCAGCTGCGGGGGACCGGGACACTCCTACGAGCAGTACTTC.

V and J are TRBV27 and TRBJ2-3; maybe TRBD2 (5 bases). Germline V gives CDR1 MNHEY, CDR2 SMNVEV (reference sequence). CDR3 length: 14 residues. V shed 8 bases and J shed 5 bases, with 17 bases lying between them. The CDR3 region has the DNA TGTGCCAGCTCGCGGGCCGGCGCCCTAGATACGCAGTATTTT. The encoded protein is CASSRAGALDTQYF.

This chain links TRBV9 with TRBJ2-7; a possible D gene is TRBD1 (6 bases). V was cut by 0 bases and J by 7 bases, with 11 bases left in between. CDR1 and CDR2 from the germline V gene are SGDLS and YYNGEE. The CDR3 is 13 amino acids. CDR3: CASSVEGVSEQYF. The CDR3 bases are TGTGCCAGCAGCGTAGAGGGGGTTTCGGAGCAGTACTTC.

The chain's CDR3 is CASSLLRDTQYF. In DNA form, the CDR3 reads TGTGCCAGCAGTCTTTTGAGAGATACGCAGTATTTT. The genes are TRBV2 and TRBJ2-3; D not resolved. V lost 5 bases and J lost 5, with 8 bases in between. CDR3 length equals 12 residues. CDR1 SNHLY and CDR2 FYNNEI come from the germline V gene.

The chain recombines TRBV6-5 with TRBJ2-5; tentatively, D is TRBD2 (5 bases). The better agreement between TRBJ2-7 and the DNA end casts doubt on the J call. This CDR3 region has 15 residues. In germline, CDR1 is MNHEY, CDR2 SVGAGI. The CDR3 loop is CASSSPTRPEDEQYF. CDR3 bases: TGTGCCAGCAGTTCTCCCACTCGGCCGGAGGACGAGCAGTACTTC.

The genes are TRBV9 and TRBJ2-5; perhaps D is TRBD1 or TRBD2 (6 bases each). CDR1 and CDR2 from the germline V gene are SGDLS and YYNGEE. V lost 4 bases and J 2 bases, leaving 15 bases between the germline ends. The CDR3 runs 15 residues. For the CDR3, the DNA is TGTGCCAGCAGCCCCCCGGGGGCTGGGCAAGAGACCCAGTACTTC. Translation: CASSPPGAGQETQYF. Drawing the rest from reference TRBV9 and TRBJ2-5, the complete variable domain is DSGVTQTPKHLITATGQRVTLRCSPRSGDLSVYWYQQSLDQGLQFLIQYYNGEERAKGNILERFSAQQFPDLHSELNLSSLELGDSALYFCASSPPGAGQETQYFGPGTRLLVL.

This clone was seen once. The rearrangement joins TRBV7-2 to TRBJ1-5; possibly TRBD1 for D (5 bases). Between the trimmed V and J ends, which lost 7 bases and 7 bases, there was a span of 17 bases. Germline-derived CDR1 and CDR2 are SGHTA and FQGNSA. The CDR3 loop spans 14 amino acids. CDR3 residues: CASTYGGPGQPQHF. DNA of the CDR3: TGTGCCAGCACATACGGGGGACCGGGGCAGCCCCAGCATTTT.

V usage is TRBV7-2 and J usage is TRBJ1-2, with TRBD1 identical over 7 bases. Germline values: CDR1 SGHTA, CDR2 FQGNSA. This CDR3 contains 13 residues. The ends lost 5 bases at V and 5 bases at J; junction bases unmatched: 5. The DNA of the CDR3 is TGTGCCAGCAGCCCAGGGGGTGCTTATGGCTACACCTTC. Its translation is CASSPGGAYGYTF.